These T cell receptor beta chains were read from a single sample in a study of graft-versus-host responses after intestinal transplantation. TCRdb's table, derived via immunoSEQ multiplex PCR, lists solely in-frame clones and lacks some. Here the sample spans nearly 110,000 clones, about 87% being singletons. For these TCRs, the target antigens are not known. The specimen comprised unstimulated CD4+ T cells sorted from spleen or lymph node cells, sampled before transplant. These receptor sequences come from a human donor who was the organ donor for an intestinal transplant. Each CDR3 is given with its conserved first and last residue. The order of the fields is J gene, clone size, V gene, D gene, CDR3 protein, CDR3 DNA. D genes are given only for firm matches. The size entry is marked missing in some rows and otherwise reads once, few, many or a size class.

>TRBJ2-4|.|TRBV7-3|.
CASSPRGSSGAPHKNIQYF
TGTGCCAGCAGCCCCCGGGGCTCCTCCGGAGCCCCCCACAAAAACATTCAGTACTTC
>TRBJ1-6|.|TRBV11-1|.
CASSNPGQNSPLHF
TGTGCCAGCAGCAATCCCGGACAGAATTCACCCCTCCACTTT
>TRBJ1-2|.|TRBV18|TRBD1
CASSPKQGNGYTF
TGTGCCAGCTCACCGAAACAGGGGAATGGCTACACCTTC
>TRBJ1-1|.|TRBV5-1|.
CASSGEGIVNTEAFF
TGCGCCAGCAGCGGAGAAGGGATCGTGAACACTGAAGCTTTCTTT
>TRBJ2-5|.|TRBV28|TRBD1
CASSFSPGQGKASKTQYF
TGTGCCAGCAGTTTCTCACCGGGACAGGGAAAAGCGTCGAAGACCCAGTACTTC
>TRBJ1-5|.|TRBV15|.
CATRQGLSQPQHF
TGTGCCACCAGACAGGGACTGAGTCAGCCCCAGCATTTT
>TRBJ2-1|.|TRBV27|TRBD1
CASSYADRENEQFF
TGTGCCAGCAGTTACGCGGACAGGGAAAATGAGCAGTTCTTC
>TRBJ2-3|.|TRBV7-3|TRBD2
CASSPGGSGTDTQYF
TGTGCCAGCAGCCCCGGGGGTAGCGGGACTGATACGCAGTATTTT
>TRBJ2-1|.|TRBV2|TRBD2
CASSDQAGGANEQFF
TGTGCCAGCAGTGACCAAGCGGGAGGGGCTAATGAGCAGTTCTTC
>TRBJ1-4|.|TRBV6-1|.
CASRQGSNEKLFF
TGTGCCAGCAGACAGGGCTCTAATGAAAAACTGTTTTTT
>TRBJ1-5|.|TRBV6-6|.
CASSYSIAQGGQPQHF
TGTGCCAGCAGTTACTCGATCGCGCAGGGCGGACAGCCCCAGCATTTT
>TRBJ1-4|.|TRBV19|.
CASSIRGTTNEKLFF
TGTGCCAGTAGTATAAGAGGGACAACTAATGAAAAACTGTTTTTT
>TRBJ2-4|.|TRBV7-2|TRBD2
CASSLAGRGDIQYF
TGTGCCAGCAGCTTAGCCGGGAGGGGGGACATTCAGTACTTC
>TRBJ2-7|once|TRBV5-4|.
CASSLVSGSYEQYF
TGTGCCAGCAGCTTGGTATCGGGCTCCTACGAGCAGTACTTC
>TRBJ2-2|.|TRBV11-3|.
CASSSPEQRETGELFF
TGTGCCAGCAGCTCCCCGGAACAACGGGAAACCGGGGAGCTGTTTTTT
>TRBJ2-1|few|TRBV7-9|TRBD2
CASSLSGTSGYNEQFF
TGTGCCAGCAGCTTATCGGGGACTAGCGGGTACAATGAGCAGTTCTTC
>TRBJ1-5|.|TRBV30|TRBD1
CAWRMTGNQPQHF
TGTGCCTGGAGGATGACAGGGAATCAGCCCCAGCATTTT
>TRBJ2-5|.|TRBV6-5|.
CASSRDQETQYF
TGTGCCAGCAGTAGAGACCAAGAGACCCAGTACTTC
>TRBJ1-1|once|TRBV7-3|.
CASSLSAMNTEAFF
TGTGCCAGCAGCTTATCGGCCATGAACACTGAAGCTTTCTTT
>TRBJ1-4|.|TRBV7-9|.
CASSTQTSHRVNEKLFF
TGTGCCAGCAGCACTCAGACGTCCCATCGGGTTAATGAAAAACTGTTTTTT
>TRBJ2-3|once|TRBV6-5|.
CAVQPALSTDTQYF
TGTGCCGTTCAACCGGCACTTAGCACAGATACGCAGTATTTT
>TRBJ2-4|few|TRBV6-1|.
CASSEDGARTIAKNIQYF
TGTGCCAGCAGTGAAGACGGGGCACGTACTATAGCCAAAAACATTCAGTACTTC
>TRBJ1-1|.|TRBV5-4|.
CASSFPRQNTEAFF
TGTGCCAGCAGCTTCCCCCGGCAGAACACTGAAGCTTTCTTT
>TRBJ1-3|.|TRBV18|TRBD1
CASSQAGQISGNTIYF
TGTGCCAGCTCACAAGCGGGACAGATCTCTGGAAACACCATATATTTT
>TRBJ2-7|.|TRBV2|TRBD2
CASRLAAYEQYF
TGTGCCAGCAGACTAGCGGCCTACGAGCAGTACTTC
>TRBJ1-6|.|TRBV13|.
CASSLGQPNSPLHF
TGTGCCAGCAGCCTAGGACAGCCTAATTCACCCCTCCACTTT
>TRBJ2-7|.|TRBV7-2|TRBD1
CASSQDRGAREQYF
TGTGCCAGCAGCCAAGACAGGGGAGCTCGCGAGCAGTACTTC
>TRBJ1-6|.|TRBV6-1|.
CASNKAGDGYSPLHF
TGTGCCAGCAACAAAGCGGGGGACGGATATTCACCCCTCCACTTT
>TRBJ1-5|few|TRBV21-1|.
CASSKLKRRDQPQHF
TGTGCCAGCAGCAAACTAAAGAGGAGGGATCAGCCCCAGCATTTT
>TRBJ1-4|.|TRBV7-2|.
CASARGGVNEKLFF
TGTGCCAGCGCTAGAGGTGGGGTCAATGAAAAACTGTTTTTT
>TRBJ2-3|.|TRBV6-1|.
CASRLQGSTDTQYF
TGTGCCAGCAGGCTACAGGGAAGCACAGATACGCAGTATTTT
>TRBJ1-3|.|TRBV11-2|.
CASSLPPRSSGNTIYF
TGTGCCAGCAGCCTCCCCCCCAGGAGCTCTGGAAACACCATATATTTT
>TRBJ2-2|.|TRBV5-1|TRBD2
CASSLASGGATGELFF
TGCGCCAGCAGCTTGGCTAGCGGGGGGGCCACCGGGGAGCTGTTTTTT
>TRBJ1-1|.|TRBV7-9|.
CASSSRVVNTEAFF
TGTGCCAGCAGCTCTCGAGTTGTGAACACTGAAGCTTTCTTT
>TRBJ2-3|once|TRBV12-5|TRBD2
CASGSLAAGGPADTQYF
TGTGCTAGTGGTTCTCTCGCAGCGGGGGGGCCAGCAGATACGCAGTATTTT
>TRBJ2-3|.|TRBV7-2|TRBD1
CASSVDRGKADTQYF
TGTGCCAGCAGCGTGGACAGGGGGAAGGCAGATACGCAGTATTTT
>TRBJ2-7|.|TRBV7-6|.
CASSPDGVLEQYF
TGTGCCAGCAGCCCCGACGGGGTCCTCGAGCAGTACTTC
>TRBJ1-1|.|TRBV18|.
CASSPDRTTEAFF
TGTGCCAGCTCACCAGACCGGACCACTGAAGCTTTCTTT
>TRBJ1-6|.|TRBV19|TRBD1
CASSTDRVNSPLHF
TGTGCCAGTAGTACGGACAGGGTTAATTCACCCCTCCACTTT
>TRBJ1-1|few|TRBV19|TRBD1
CASSGGQGAHGTEAFF
TGTGCCAGTAGTGGGGGACAGGGGGCTCATGGCACTGAAGCTTTCTTT
>TRBJ2-1|.|TRBV4-2|.
CASSHLLGNEQFF
TGTGCCAGCAGCCATCTTTTAGGGAATGAGCAGTTCTTC
>TRBJ2-5|.|TRBV6-1|TRBD2
CASSEGGLVGRETQYF
TGTGCCAGCAGTGAAGGGGGACTAGTAGGGAGAGAGACCCAGTACTTC
>TRBJ2-2|.|TRBV7-6|.
CASSLGVAATGELFF
TGTGCCAGCAGCTTAGGAGTAGCAGCCACCGGGGAGCTGTTTTTT
>TRBJ2-3|.|TRBV9|.
CASSVGADTQYF
TGTGCCAGCAGCGTGGGGGCAGATACGCAGTATTTT
>TRBJ1-5|.|TRBV6-1|.
CASSEVIRLGDQPQHF
TGTGCCAGCAGTGAAGTCATCCGGCTGGGGGATCAGCCCCAGCATTTT
>TRBJ1-1|.|TRBV27|.
CASSLAGTTEAFF
TGTGCCAGCAGTTTAGCTGGAACCACTGAAGCTTTCTTT
>TRBJ2-5|.|TRBV5-1|TRBD2
CASSVAGDRETQYF
TGCGCCAGCAGCGTGGCGGGAGATAGAGAGACCCAGTACTTC
>TRBJ2-1|.|TRBV11-2|TRBD2
CASSLVRLAGVRSEQFF
TGTGCCAGCAGCTTAGTGAGGCTAGCGGGAGTACGGAGTGAGCAGTTCTTC
>TRBJ2-7|.|TRBV6-4|TRBD1
CASSRQGFSLRHEQYF
TGTGCCAGCAGTCGACAGGGGTTCTCCCTTAGGCACGAGCAGTACTTC
>TRBJ1-6|.|TRBV10-2|.
CASSEKAVRDSPLHF
TGCGCCAGCAGTGAGAAGGCAGTGAGGGATTCACCCCTCCACTTT
>TRBJ2-7|.|TRBV29-1|.
CSVEAPAGAEQYF
TGCAGCGTTGAAGCCCCCGCGGGGGCCGAGCAGTACTTC
>TRBJ2-5|.|TRBV5-4|TRBD2
CASSLGTRTEETQYF
TGTGCCAGCAGCTTGGGGACTAGGACCGAAGAGACCCAGTACTTC
>TRBJ1-2|.|TRBV4-1|TRBD1
CASSQDIPGTGHGYTF
TGCGCCAGCAGCCAAGACATCCCAGGGACAGGGCACGGCTACACCTTC
>TRBJ2-7|.|TRBV6-5|.
CASSRDRNYEQYF
TGTGCCAGCAGCCGAGACAGGAACTACGAGCAGTACTTC
>TRBJ2-7|.|TRBV2|.
CASKIEGGSYEQYF
TGTGCCAGCAAGATAGAGGGGGGCTCCTACGAGCAGTACTTC
>TRBJ1-6|.|TRBV4-1|.
CASSQDYPPLHF
TGCGCCAGCAGCCAAGACTATCCACCCCTCCACTTT